The clone carrying this T cell receptor (beta chain) has just a few counts. Its antigen is currently unknown. The data were taken from a study of T cell repertoires in cytomegalovirus infection. Study-level background: CMV infection plus the matching HLA type was flagged by public TCR beta signatures. Points from the study as a whole: Carriers of CMV plus the relevant HLA were identified by cumulative public TCR beta family frequency. The study found HLA-C-restricted CMV-specific TCR beta clonotypes dominating the ex vivo response.

TCRdb called the reads again in MiXCR, with one record for every CDR3 protein. This repertoire shows some 500,000 distinct CDR3 sequences, more than 30% found once; its top ten account for roughly a sixth. V lost 3 bases and J lost 2, with 13 bases in between. This CDR3 region has 15 residues. CDR1 is MDHEN, CDR2 SYDVKM, per germline. This rearrangement joins TRBV28 to TRBJ2-5; no clear D gene. The sequence was collected from a human donor in good health (CMV status not recorded). Some clones in this sample may be carry-over from other donors' samples. The specimen was cultured PBMCs, collected from culture after CMV antigen stimulation. For the CDR3, the DNA is TGTGCCAGCAGTTTGATTGTCCCATTACAAGAGACCCAGTACTTC. Translation gives CASSLIVPLQETQYF.